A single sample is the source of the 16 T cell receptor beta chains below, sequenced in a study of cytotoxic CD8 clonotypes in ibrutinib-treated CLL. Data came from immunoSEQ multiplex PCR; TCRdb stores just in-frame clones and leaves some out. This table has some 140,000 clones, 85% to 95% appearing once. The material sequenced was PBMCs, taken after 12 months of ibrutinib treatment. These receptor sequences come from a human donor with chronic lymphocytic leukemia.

The CDR3 loop is CASSLPGTYEQYF. The CDR3 DNA reads as TGTGCCAGCAGTTTGCCCGGGACCTACGAGCAGTACTTC. This chain uses TRBV28 with TRBJ2-7; TRBD2 might be the D (5 bases). V gave up 3 bases and J gave up 2 bases, with 8 bases separating them. The CDR3 has 13 amino acids. CDR1 MDHEN and CDR2 SYDVKM come from the germline V gene. Complete variable domain (other parts from reference TRBV28 and TRBJ2-7): DVKVTQSSRYLVKRTGEKVFLECVQDMDHENMFWYRQDPGLGLRLIYFSYDVKMKEKGDIPEGYSVSREKKERFSLILESASTNQTSMYLCASSLPGTYEQYFGPGTRLTVT.

CDR3 region: CASKDRGIHTYEQYF. For the CDR3, the DNA is TGCGCCAGCAAGGACAGGGGTATACACACCTACGAGCAGTACTTC. V gene TRBV10-2 combines with J gene TRBJ2-7, with TRBD1 matching 9 bases. Trimming cost V 7 bases and J 2 bases; bases outside gene matches: 9. Germline V CDR1 and CDR2: WSHSY, SAAADI. This CDR3 spans 15 amino acids.

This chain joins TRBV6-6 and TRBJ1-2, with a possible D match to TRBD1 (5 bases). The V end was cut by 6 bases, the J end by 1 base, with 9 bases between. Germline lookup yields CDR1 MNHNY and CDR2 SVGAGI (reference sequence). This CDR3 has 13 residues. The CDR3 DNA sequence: TGTGCCAGCAGGCAGGGCTATAACTATGGCTACACCTTC. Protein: CASRQGYNYGYTF.

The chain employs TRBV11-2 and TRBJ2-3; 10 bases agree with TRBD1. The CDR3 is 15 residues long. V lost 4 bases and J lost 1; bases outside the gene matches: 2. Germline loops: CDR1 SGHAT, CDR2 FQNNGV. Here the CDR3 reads CASSSGTGGTDTQYF. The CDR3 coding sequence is TGTGCCAGCAGCTCCGGGACAGGGGGCACAGATACGCAGTATTTT.

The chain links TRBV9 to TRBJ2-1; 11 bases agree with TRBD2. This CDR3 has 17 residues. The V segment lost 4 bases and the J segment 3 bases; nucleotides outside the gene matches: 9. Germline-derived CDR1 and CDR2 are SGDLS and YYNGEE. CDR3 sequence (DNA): TGTGCCAGCAGCTTTTCTCAGGGGACTAGCGGCTACAATGAGCAGTTCTTC. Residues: CASSFSQGTSGYNEQFF.

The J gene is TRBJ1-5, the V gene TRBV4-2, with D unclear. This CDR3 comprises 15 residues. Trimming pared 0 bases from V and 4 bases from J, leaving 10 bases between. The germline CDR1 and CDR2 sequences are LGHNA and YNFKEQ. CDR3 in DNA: TGTGCCAGCAGCCAAGATTTTGTTGGGAATCAGCCCCAGCATTTT. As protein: CASSQDFVGNQPQHF.

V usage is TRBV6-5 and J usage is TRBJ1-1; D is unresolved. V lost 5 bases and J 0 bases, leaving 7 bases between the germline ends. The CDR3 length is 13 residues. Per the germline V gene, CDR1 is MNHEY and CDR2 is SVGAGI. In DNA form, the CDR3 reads TGTGCCAGCAGTAAATCCCTGAACACTGAAGCTTTCTTT. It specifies CASSKSLNTEAFF.

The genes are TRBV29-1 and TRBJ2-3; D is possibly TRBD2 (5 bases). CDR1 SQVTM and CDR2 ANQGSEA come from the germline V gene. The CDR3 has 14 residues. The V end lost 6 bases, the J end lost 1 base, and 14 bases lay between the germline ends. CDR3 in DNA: TGCAGCGTGGACGGAGGTAGGGGCACAGATACGCAGTATTTT. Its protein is CSVDGGRGTDTQYF.

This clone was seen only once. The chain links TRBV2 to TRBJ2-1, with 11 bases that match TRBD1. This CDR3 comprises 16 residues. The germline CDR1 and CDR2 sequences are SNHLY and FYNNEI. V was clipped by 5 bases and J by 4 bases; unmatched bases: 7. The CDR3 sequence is CASSPPGQGVYNEQFF. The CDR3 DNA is TGTGCCAGCAGTCCTCCGGGACAGGGGGTATACAATGAGCAGTTCTTC.

CDR3 nucleotide sequence: TGTGCCAGCAGTGGACAGGGGGGGAACACCGGGGAGCTGTTTTTT. It codes for CASSGQGGNTGELFF. V gene TRBV28 combines with J gene TRBJ2-2, with 10 nucleotides matching TRBD1. The germline gives CDR1 MDHEN, CDR2 SYDVKM. This CDR3 contains 15 residues. Unmatched junction bases numbered 1, after V lost 5 bases and J lost 1 base.

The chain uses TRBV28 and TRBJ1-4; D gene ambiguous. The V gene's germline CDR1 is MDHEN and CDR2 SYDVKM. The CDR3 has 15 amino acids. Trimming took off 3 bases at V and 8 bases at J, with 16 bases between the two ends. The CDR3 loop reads CASSLEVKGGEKLFF. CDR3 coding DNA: TGTGCCAGCAGTTTGGAGGTAAAAGGAGGCGAAAAACTGTTTTTT.

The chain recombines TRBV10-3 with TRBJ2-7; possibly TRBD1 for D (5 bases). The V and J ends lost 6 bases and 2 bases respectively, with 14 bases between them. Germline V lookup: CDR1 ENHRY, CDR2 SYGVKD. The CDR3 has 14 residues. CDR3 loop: CAISPQGEPYEQYF. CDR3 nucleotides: TGTGCCATCAGCCCCCAAGGGGAACCCTACGAGCAGTACTTC.

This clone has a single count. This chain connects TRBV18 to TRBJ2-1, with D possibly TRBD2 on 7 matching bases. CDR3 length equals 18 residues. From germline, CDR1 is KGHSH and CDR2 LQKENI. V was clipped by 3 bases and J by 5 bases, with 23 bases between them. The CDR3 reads CASSPSSQGTGTNNEQFF. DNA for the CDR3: TGTGCCAGCTCACCTTCCTCACAGGGAACCGGGACTAACAATGAGCAGTTCTTC.

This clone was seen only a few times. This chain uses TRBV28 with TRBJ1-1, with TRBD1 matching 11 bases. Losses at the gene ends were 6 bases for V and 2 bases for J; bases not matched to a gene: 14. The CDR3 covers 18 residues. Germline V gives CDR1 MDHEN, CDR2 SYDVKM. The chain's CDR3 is CASSQRTRDRGSNTEAFF. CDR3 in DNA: TGTGCCAGCAGCCAAAGGACCCGGGACAGGGGGTCAAACACTGAAGCTTTCTTT.

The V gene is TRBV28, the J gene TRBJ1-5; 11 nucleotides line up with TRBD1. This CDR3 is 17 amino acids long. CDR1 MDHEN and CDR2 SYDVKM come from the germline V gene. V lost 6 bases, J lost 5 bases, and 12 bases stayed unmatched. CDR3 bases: TGTGCCAGCAGCCTAAGTTCCGGGACAGGGGGGGATCAGCCCCAGCATTTT. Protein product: CASSLSSGTGGDQPQHF. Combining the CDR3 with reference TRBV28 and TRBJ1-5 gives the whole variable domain DVKVTQSSRYLVKRTGEKVFLECVQDMDHENMFWYRQDPGLGLRLIYFSYDVKMKEKGDIPEGYSVSREKKERFSLILESASTNQTSMYLCASSLSSGTGGDQPQHFGDGTRLSIL.

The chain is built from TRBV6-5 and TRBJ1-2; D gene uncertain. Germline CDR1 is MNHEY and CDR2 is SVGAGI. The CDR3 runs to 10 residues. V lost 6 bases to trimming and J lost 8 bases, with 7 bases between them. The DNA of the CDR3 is TGTGCCAGCAGGGGGTTAGGCTACACCTTC. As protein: CASRGLGYTF.